This T cell receptor beta chain was recorded in a study of blood T cells in healthy people across ages. Next came a second PCR, run for about 6 to 12 cycles, which used a sample-barcoded 5' primer along with a J-beta primer mix. TCRdb ran MiXCR on the 5' RACE reads and lists one entry per CDR3 protein. Here the sample spans some 800,000 distinct CDR3 sequences, around two fifths being singletons. Germline values: CDR1 MGHRA, CDR2 YSYEKL. This CDR3 is built from 16 residues. V was cut by 1 base and J by 5 bases, with 14 bases left in between. Isolating PBMCs gave at least 6.5 million of these cells per sample.

The chain couples TRBV4-1 to TRBJ2-2; D remains ambiguous. The specimen sequenced was blood. The source is a man in his 60s in good health. Here the CDR3 reads CASSQADLQRTGELFF. DNA of the CDR3: TGCGCCAGCAGCCAAGCAGACCTACAGAGAACCGGGGAGCTGTTTTTT.